This entry concerns a single TCR beta chain. Its antigen is not known. The data are from a study of T cell repertoires in cytomegalovirus infection. Germline V gene lookup returns CDR1 SNHLY and CDR2 FYNNEI. The CDR3 loop spans 15 amino acids. The ends were cut back, 2 bases at V and 4 bases at J, with 12 bases in the middle. TCRdb re-called the reads through MiXCR, storing one row per CDR3 protein. The sample carries roughly 800,000 distinct CDR3 sequences, 25% to 30% recorded once. Study outcomes and limitations: HLA-C-restricted CMV clonotypes gave the most frequent clonotype in two of eight donors.

Material: cultured CD8+ T cells from PBMCs, obtained from culture after CMV antigen stimulation. V and J are TRBV2 and TRBJ1-5; D is uncertain. The source is a human donor in good health (CMV status not recorded). Some clones in this sample may be carry-over from other donors' samples. CDR3 coding DNA: TGTGCCAGCAGTGAACATGGGCCAGAGAATCAGCCCCAGCATTTT. This codes for CASSEHGPENQPQHF.